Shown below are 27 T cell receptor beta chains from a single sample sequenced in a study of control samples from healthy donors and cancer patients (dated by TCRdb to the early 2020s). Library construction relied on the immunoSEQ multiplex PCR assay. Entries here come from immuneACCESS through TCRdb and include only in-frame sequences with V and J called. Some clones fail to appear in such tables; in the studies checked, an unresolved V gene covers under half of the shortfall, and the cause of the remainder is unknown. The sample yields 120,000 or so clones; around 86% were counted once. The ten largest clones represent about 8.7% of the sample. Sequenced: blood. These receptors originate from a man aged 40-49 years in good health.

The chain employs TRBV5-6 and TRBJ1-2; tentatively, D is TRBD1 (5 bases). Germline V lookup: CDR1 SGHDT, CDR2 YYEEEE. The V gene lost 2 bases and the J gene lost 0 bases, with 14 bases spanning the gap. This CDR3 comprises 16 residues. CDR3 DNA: TGTGCCAGCAGCTTCGGGACGGCGAGAGCTAACTATGGCTACACCTTC. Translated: CASSFGTARANYGYTF.

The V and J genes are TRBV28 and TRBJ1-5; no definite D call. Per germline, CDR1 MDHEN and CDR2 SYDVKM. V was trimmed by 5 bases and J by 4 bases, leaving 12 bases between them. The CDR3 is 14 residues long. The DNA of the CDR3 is TGTGCCAGCAGTCGAACCCCCTTAAATCAGCCCCAGCATTTT. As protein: CASSRTPLNQPQHF.

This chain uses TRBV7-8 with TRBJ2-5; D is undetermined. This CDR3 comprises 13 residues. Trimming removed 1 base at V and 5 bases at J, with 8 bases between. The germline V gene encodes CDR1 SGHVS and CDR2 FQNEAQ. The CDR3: CASSLGARETQYF. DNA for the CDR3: TGTGCCAGCAGCTTAGGGGCTCGGGAGACCCAGTACTTC.

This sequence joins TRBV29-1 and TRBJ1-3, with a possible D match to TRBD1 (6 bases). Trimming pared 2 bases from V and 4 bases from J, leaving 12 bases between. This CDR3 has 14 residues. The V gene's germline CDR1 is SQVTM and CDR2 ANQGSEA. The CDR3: CSVETGSRGNTIYF. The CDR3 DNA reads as TGCAGCGTTGAAACAGGGTCGAGAGGAAACACCATATATTTT.

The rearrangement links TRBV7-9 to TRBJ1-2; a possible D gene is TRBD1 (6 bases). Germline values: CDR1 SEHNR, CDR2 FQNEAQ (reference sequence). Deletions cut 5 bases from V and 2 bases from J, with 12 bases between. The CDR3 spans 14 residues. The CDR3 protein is CASSQLGQNYGYTF. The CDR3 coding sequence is TGTGCCAGCAGCCAACTTGGACAGAACTATGGCTACACCTTC.

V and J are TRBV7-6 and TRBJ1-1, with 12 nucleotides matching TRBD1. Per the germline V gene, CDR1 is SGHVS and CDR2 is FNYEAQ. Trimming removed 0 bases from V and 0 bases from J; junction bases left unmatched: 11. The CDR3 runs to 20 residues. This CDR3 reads CASSLARRDRGRSVNTEAFF. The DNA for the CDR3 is TGTGCCAGCAGCTTAGCCCGACGGGACAGGGGGCGGTCGGTGAACACTGAAGCTTTCTTT.

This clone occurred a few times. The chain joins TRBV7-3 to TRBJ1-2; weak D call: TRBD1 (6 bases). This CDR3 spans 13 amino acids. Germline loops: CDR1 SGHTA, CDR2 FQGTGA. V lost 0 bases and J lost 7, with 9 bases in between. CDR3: CASSLTPDSGYTF. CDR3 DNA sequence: TGTGCCAGCAGCTTAACCCCGGACAGTGGCTACACCTTC.

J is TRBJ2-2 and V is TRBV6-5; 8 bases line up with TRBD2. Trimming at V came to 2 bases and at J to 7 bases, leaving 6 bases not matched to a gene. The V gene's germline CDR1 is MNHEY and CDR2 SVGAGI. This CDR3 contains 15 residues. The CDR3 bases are TGTGCCAGCAGTTACCGGGGGGGCTTCAGCGGGGAGCTGTTTTTT. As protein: CASSYRGGFSGELFF.

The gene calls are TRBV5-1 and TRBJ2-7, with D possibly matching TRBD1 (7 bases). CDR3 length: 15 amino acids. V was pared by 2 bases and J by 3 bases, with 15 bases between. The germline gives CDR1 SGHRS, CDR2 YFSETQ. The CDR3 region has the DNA TGCGCCAGCAGCTTCCAAAACAGGGGAGGCTACGAGCAGTACTTC. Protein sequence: CASSFQNRGGYEQYF.

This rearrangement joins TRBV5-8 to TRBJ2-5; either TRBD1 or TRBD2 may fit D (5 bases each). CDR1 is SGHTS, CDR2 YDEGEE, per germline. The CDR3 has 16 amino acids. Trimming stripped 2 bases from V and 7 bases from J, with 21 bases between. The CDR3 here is CASSLTPGPLGVTQYF. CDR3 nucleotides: TGTGCCAGCAGCTTAACTCCAGGGCCGTTGGGGGTGACCCAGTACTTC.

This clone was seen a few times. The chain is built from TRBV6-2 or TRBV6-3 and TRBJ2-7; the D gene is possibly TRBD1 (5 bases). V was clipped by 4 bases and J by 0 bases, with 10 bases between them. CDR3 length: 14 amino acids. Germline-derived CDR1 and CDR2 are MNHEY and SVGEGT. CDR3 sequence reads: CASSFQGPSYEQYF. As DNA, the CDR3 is TGTGCCAGCAGTTTCCAGGGTCCCTCCTACGAGCAGTACTTC.

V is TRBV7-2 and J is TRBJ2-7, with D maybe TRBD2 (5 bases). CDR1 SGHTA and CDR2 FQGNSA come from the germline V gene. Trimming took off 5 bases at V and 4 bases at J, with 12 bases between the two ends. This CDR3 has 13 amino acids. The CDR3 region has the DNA TGTGCCAGCAGCCGAGGACTGGGTTACGAGCAGTACTTC. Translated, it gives CASSRGLGYEQYF.

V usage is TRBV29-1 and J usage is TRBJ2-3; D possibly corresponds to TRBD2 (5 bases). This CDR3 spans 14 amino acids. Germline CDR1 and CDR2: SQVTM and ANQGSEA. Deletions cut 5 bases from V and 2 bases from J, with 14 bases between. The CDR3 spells CSVRLDFNTDTQYF. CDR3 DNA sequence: TGCAGCGTTCGACTGGACTTCAACACAGATACGCAGTATTTT.

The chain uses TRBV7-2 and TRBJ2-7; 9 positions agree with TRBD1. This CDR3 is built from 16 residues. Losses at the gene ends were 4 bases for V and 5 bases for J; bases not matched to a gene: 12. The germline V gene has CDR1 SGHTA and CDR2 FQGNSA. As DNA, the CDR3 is TGTGCCAGCAGCTACCCTTCCGGGACAGGGTTGGACGAGCAGTACTTC. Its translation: CASSYPSGTGLDEQYF.

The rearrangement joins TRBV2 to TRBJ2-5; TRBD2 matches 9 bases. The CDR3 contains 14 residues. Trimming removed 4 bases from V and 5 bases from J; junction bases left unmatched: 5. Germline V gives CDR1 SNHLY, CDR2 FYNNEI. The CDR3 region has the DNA TGTGCCAGCAGTGTTGGCGGGGGGGCCGAGACCCAGTACTTC. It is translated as CASSVGGGAETQYF.

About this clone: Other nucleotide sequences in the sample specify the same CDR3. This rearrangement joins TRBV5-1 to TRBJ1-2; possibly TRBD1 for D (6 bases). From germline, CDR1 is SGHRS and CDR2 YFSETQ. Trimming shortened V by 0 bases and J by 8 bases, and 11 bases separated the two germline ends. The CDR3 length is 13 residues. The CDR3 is CASSLAGGGGYTF. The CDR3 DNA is TGCGCCAGCAGCTTGGCCGGCGGGGGCGGCTACACCTTC.

This CDR3 reads CASSEWPSGGLSDTQYF. In DNA form, the CDR3 reads TGTGCCAGCAGTGAATGGCCCAGCGGGGGGCTCTCAGATACGCAGTATTTT. The rearrangement joins TRBV2 to TRBJ2-3, with TRBD2 identical over 9 bases. The CDR3 length is 17 residues. V lost 2 bases, J lost 4 bases, and 10 bases stayed unmatched. CDR1 is SNHLY, CDR2 FYNNEI, per germline. The full variable domain, its missing parts supplied by reference TRBV2 and TRBJ2-3, is EPEVTQTPSHQVTQMGQEVILRCVPISNHLYFYWYRQILGQKVEFLVSFYNNEISEKSEIFDDQFSVERPDGSNFTLKIRSTKLEDSAMYFCASSEWPSGGLSDTQYFGPGTRLTVL.

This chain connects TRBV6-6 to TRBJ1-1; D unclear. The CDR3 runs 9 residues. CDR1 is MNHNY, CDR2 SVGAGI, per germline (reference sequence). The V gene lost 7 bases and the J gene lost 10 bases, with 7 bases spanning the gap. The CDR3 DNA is TGTGCCAGCACCAAAGGAGCTTTCTTT. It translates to CASTKGAFF.

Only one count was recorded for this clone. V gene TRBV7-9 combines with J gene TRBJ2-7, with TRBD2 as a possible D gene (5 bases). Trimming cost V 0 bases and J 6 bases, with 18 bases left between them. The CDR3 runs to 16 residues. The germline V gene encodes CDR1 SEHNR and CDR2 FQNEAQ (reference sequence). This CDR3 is CASSLAVAGPRGEQYF. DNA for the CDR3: TGTGCCAGCAGCTTAGCGGTGGCAGGCCCCCGGGGCGAGCAGTACTTC.

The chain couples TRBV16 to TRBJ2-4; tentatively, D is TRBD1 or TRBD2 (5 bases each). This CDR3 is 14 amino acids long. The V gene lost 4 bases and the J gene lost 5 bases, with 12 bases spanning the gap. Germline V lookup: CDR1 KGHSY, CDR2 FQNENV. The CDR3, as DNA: TGTGCCAGCAGCCCCAGGATGGGGGAAAACATTCAGTACTTC. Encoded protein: CASSPRMGENIQYF.

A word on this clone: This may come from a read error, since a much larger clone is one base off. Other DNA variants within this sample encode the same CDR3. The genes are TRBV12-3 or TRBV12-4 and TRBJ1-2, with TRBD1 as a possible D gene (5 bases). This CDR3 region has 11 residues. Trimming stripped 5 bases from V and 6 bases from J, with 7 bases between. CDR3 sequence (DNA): TGTGCCAGCAGTCTAGGGGATGGCTACACCTTC. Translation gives CASSLGDGYTF.

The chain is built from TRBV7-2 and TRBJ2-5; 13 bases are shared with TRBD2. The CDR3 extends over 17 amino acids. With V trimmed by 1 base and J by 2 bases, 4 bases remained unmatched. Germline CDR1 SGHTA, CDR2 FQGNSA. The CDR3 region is CASSLGGLAGAQETQYF. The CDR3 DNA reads TGTGCCAGCAGCTTAGGAGGACTAGCGGGGGCGCAAGAGACCCAGTACTTC.

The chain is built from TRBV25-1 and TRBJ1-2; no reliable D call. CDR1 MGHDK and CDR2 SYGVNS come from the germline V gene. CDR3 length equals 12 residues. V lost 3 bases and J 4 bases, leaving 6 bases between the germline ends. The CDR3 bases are TGTGCCAGCAGTGACAGGCCCTATGGCTACACCTTC. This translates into CASSDRPYGYTF.

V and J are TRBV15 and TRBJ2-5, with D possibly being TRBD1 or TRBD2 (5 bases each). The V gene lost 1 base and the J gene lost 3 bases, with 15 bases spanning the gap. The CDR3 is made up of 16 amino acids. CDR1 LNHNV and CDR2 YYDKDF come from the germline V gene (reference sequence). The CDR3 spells CATSRVGVEQKETQYF. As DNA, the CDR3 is TGTGCCACCAGCAGAGTGGGGGTCGAACAAAAAGAGACCCAGTACTTC.

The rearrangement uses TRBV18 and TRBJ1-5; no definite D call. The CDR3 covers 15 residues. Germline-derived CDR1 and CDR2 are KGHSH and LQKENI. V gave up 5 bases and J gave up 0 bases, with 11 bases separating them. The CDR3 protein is CASSRGENSNQPQHF. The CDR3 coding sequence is TGTGCCAGCTCAAGAGGAGAAAATAGCAATCAGCCCCAGCATTTT.

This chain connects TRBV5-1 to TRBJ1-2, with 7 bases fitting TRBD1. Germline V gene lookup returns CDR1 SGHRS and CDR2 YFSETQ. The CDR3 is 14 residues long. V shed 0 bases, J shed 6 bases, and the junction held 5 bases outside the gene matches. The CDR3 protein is CASSLGGGTDGYTF. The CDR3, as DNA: TGCGCCAGCAGCTTGGGAGGGGGCACGGATGGCTACACCTTC.

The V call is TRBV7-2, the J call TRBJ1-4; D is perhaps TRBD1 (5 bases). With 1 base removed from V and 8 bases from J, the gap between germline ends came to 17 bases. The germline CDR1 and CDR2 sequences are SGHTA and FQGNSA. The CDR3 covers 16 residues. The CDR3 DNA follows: TGTGCCAGCAGCTTAGGATGGTTGGGGGTGAGGGAAAAACTGTTTTTT. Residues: CASSLGWLGVREKLFF.